A selection of T cell receptor beta chains follows, all from one sample in a study of blood T cell repertoires in COVID-19. This table comes from immunoSEQ multiplex PCR, and its TCRdb copy is limited to in-frame clones, with some not included. Among 300,000 to 400,000 clones listed, more than 75% were seen once. The sequencing input was PBMCs or T cells enriched from blood (not recorded which). The receptors shown here come from a woman aged 25-40 years with acute COVID-19. Each CDR3 is given without its conserved first and last residue.

TRBV19	TRBJ1-2	11	ASSTGLLYGYT
TRBV5-8	TRBJ2-1	10	ASSGGPDGGI
TRBV2	TRBJ2-5	15	ASSVTGTGDRVETQY
TRBV12-5	TRBJ2-3	14	ASGLDLGGSTDTQY
TRBV12-5	TRBJ2-5	14	ASGLGTGGAEETQY
TRBV11-2	TRBJ2-2	11	ASSFFPAGELF
TRBV3-1/TRBV3-2	TRBJ2-7	17	ASSHMTGFKRGAPYEQY
TRBV7-9	TRBJ1-2	14	ASSRMTGGFHYGYT
TRBV3-1/TRBV3-2	TRBJ1-2	12	ASSIRTGFGGYT
TRBV24-1	TRBJ2-6	18	ATSDLPGTGGSSGANVLT
TRBV6-5	TRBJ1-5	12	ASSYGRGGQPQH
TRBV24-1	TRBJ2-1	12	ATPAGESYNEQF
TRBV7-3	TRBJ2-5	15	ASSHVSARGLQETQY
TRBV6-2/TRBV6-3	TRBJ1-1	16	ASSYSIASLNRGTEAF
TRBV29-1	TRBJ1-1	11	SVAGLWDTEAF
TRBV24-1	TRBJ1-5	12	AALAVGDNQPQH
TRBV15	TRBJ2-1	13	ATSRRQGSYNEQF
TRBV19	TRBJ2-7	13	ASSMLGPLGDEQY
TRBV6-5	TRBJ1-2	12	ATTGGGLGYGYT
TRBV11-2	TRBJ2-1	14	ASSSTGTINRDEQF
TRBV4-1	TRBJ2-1	15	ASSQVRGPGTDNEQF
TRBV5-5	TRBJ1-2	14	ASSLSRQGRVHGHT
TRBV5-5	TRBJ1-2	12	ASSLAGLNYGYT
TRBV18	TRBJ1-1	15	ASSPPRTGPGTTEAF
TRBV20-1	TRBJ2-2	12	SASVGTDTGELF
TRBV4-2	TRBJ1-2	13	ASSQNTGGVIGYT
TRBV5-1	TRBJ2-7	12	ASRPGQGSYEQY
TRBV27	TRBJ2-7	9	ASSPSYEQY
TRBV6-5	TRBJ1-1	14	ASSYSRSATYTEAF
TRBV7-8	TRBJ1-3	16	ASSLIGIGTPSGNTIY
TRBV7-3	TRBJ1-1	11	ASSLEGDTEAF
TRBV7-9	TRBJ2-1	15	ASSSPPRTPYAGEQF
TRBV7-9	TRBJ2-7	13	ASSFGLSLSYEQY
TRBV7-2	TRBJ1-5	12	ASGITGINQPQH
TRBV19	TRBJ1-2	16	ASSTLTTGHQRVGGYT
TRBV2	TRBJ2-1	10	ASSGVYNEQF
TRBV7-2	TRBJ1-2	14	ASTFNAGTEGYGYT
TRBV28	TRBJ1-6	12	ASSSGESRSPLH
TRBV10-3	TRBJ1-2	13	AISEPTGGADGYT
TRBV24-1	TRBJ1-3	12	ATSSGDSGNTIY
TRBV19	TRBJ2-7	11	ASSGDRAYEQY
TRBV7-3	TRBJ2-1	13	ASSLGHSSYNEQF
TRBV19	TRBJ1-6	14	ASSILGHTPEVPLH